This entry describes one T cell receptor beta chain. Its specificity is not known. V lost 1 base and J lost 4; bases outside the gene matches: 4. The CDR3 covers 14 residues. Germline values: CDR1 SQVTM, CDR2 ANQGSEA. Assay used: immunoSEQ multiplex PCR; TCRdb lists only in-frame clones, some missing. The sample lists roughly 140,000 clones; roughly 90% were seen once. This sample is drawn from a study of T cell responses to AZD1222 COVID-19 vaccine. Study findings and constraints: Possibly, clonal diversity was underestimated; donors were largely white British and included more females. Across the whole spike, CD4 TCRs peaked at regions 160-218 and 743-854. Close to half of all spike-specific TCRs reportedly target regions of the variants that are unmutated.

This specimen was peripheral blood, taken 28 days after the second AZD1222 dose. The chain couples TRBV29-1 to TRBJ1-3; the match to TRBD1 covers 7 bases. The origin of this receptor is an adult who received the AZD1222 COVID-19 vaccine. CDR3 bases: TGCAGCGTTGAAGTCTCGGGACAGGGAAACACCATATATTTT. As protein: CSVEVSGQGNTIYF.